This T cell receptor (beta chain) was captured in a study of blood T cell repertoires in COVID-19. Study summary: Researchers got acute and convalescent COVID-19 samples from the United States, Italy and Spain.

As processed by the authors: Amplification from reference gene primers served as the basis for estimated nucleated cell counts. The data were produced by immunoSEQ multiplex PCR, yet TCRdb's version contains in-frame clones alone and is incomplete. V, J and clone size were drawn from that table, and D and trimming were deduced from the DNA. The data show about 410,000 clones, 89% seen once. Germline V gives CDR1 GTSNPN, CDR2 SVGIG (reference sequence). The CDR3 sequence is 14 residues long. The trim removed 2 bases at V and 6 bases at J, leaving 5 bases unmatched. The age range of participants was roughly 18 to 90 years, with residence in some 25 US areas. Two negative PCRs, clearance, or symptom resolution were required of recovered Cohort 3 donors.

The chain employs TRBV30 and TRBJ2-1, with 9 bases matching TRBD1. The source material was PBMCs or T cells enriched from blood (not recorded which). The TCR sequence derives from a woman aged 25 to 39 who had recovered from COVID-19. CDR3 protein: CAWSRTGVTNEQFF. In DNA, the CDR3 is TGTGCCTGGAGTCGGACAGGGGTGACCAATGAGCAGTTCTTC.